This T cell receptor (beta chain) came from a study of blood T cells in healthy people across ages. Whole-study results and caveats: Roughly linearly, TCR beta diversity per million T cells fell as age increased.

Alongside a J-beta primer mix, a sample-barcoded 5' primer served in a second PCR lasting about 7 to 12 cycles. TCRdb analysed the 5' RACE reads with MiXCR anew, one entry per CDR3 protein. The sample contains 1.5 million to 2 million distinct CDR3 sequences, around 42% of which appear only once. The table lists this clonotype with a few counts. Its antigen remains unknown. Donors were healthy Caucasian individuals from Russia aged about 6 to 100. Sequenced sample: blood. The source is a human donor in good health.

The CDR3 here is CASSPRGRSTEAFF. In DNA, the CDR3 is TGTGCCAGCAGCCCACGGGGTCGGAGCACTGAAGCTTTCTTT. The V and J genes are TRBV9 and TRBJ1-1, with D hard to call. CDR3 size: 14 residues. Germline V lookup: CDR1 SGDLS, CDR2 YYNGEE. Trimming left V 4 bases short and J 4 bases short, with 14 bases between. Full variable domain (remainder filled in from reference TRBV9 and TRBJ1-1): DSGVTQTPKHLITATGQRVTLRCSPRSGDLSVYWYQQSLDQGLQFLIQYYNGEERAKGNILERFSAQQFPDLHSELNLSSLELGDSALYFCASSPRGRSTEAFFGQGTRLTVV.